One and the same sample provided the 29 T cell receptor beta chains below, sequenced in a study of STAT5B mutations in CD4+ large granular lymphocyte leukemia. Sequencing used immunoSEQ multiplex PCR; TCRdb keeps in-frame clones, though not all of them. Of about 22,000 clones in the sample, around 80% were seen once. Material for sequencing was CD4+ T cells from blood buffy coats. These TCRs come from a human donor in good health.

The CDR3 bases are TGTGCCAGCTCACCCACACGAGCGGATATAACCTACGAGCAGTACTTC. Its translation is CASSPTRADITYEQYF. The rearrangement joins TRBV18 to TRBJ2-7, with D possibly TRBD2 on 5 matching bases. CDR3 length equals 16 residues. Trimming stripped 3 bases from V and 2 bases from J, with 17 bases between. Germline V lookup: CDR1 KGHSH, CDR2 LQKENI. Looking up the rest from reference TRBV18 and TRBJ2-7 gives the full variable domain: NAGVMQNPRHLVRRRGQEARLRCSPMKGHSHVYWYRQLPEEGLKFMVYLQKENIIDESGMPKERFSAEFPKEGPSILRIQQVVRGDSAAYFCASSPTRADITYEQYFGPGTRLTVT.

The V and J genes are TRBV19 and TRBJ2-6; 8 bases fit TRBD2. The V gene's germline CDR1 is LNHDA and CDR2 SQIVND (reference sequence). With V trimmed by 4 bases and J by 1 base, 6 bases remained unmatched. The CDR3 sequence is 17 residues long. CDR3 protein: CASSRTSPRSGANVLTF. CDR3 in DNA: TGTGCCAGTAGTAGGACTAGCCCCAGGTCTGGGGCCAACGTCCTGACTTTC.

The rearrangement joins TRBV11-3 to TRBJ2-1; D gene ambiguous. The length of the CDR3 is 14 residues. Trimming shortened V by 5 bases and J by 7 bases, and 15 bases separated the two germline ends. Germline loops: CDR1 SGHNT, CDR2 YENEEA. The CDR3 DNA reads as TGTGCCAGCAGCGATCCAGCCGGATGGAATGAGCAGTTCTTC. It is translated as CASSDPAGWNEQFF. Full variable domain (remainder filled in from reference TRBV11-3 and TRBJ2-1): EAGVVQSPRYKIIEKKQPVAFWCNPISGHNTLYWYLQNLGQGPELLIRYENEEAVDDSQLPKDRFSAERLKGVDSTLKIQPAELGDSAVYLCASSDPAGWNEQFFGPGTRLTVL.

The CDR3 region has the DNA TGTGCCATCCAAGATTCGGCGGGGGACTATGGCTACACCTTC. This gives the protein CAIQDSAGDYGYTF. This chain joins TRBV10-3 and TRBJ1-2, with D possibly matching TRBD1 (5 bases). The CDR3 covers 14 residues. Trimming removed 8 bases at V and 3 bases at J, with 16 bases between. Germline V gives CDR1 ENHRY, CDR2 SYGVKD.

The CDR3 DNA reads TGTGCCAGCAGCAGAGGACTAGGAGAATACGAGCAGTACTTC. Its protein is CASSRGLGEYEQYF. The chain is built from TRBV5-6 and TRBJ2-7; 7 nucleotides match TRBD2. Per the germline V gene, CDR1 is SGHDT and CDR2 is YYEEEE. The V and J ends lost 4 bases and 4 bases, in that order; junction bases with no gene match: 8. This CDR3 spans 14 amino acids.

This rearrangement joins TRBV11-1 to TRBJ2-3, with D perhaps matching TRBD1 (6 bases). Looked up from germline, CDR1 is SGHAT and CDR2 is FQDESV (reference sequence). CDR3 length: 16 amino acids. Trimming left V 3 bases short and J 0 bases short, with 13 bases between. The DNA of the CDR3 is TGTGCCAGCAGCTTCTCGGGGACACGTAGCACAGATACGCAGTATTTT. This translates into CASSFSGTRSTDTQYF.

The chain recombines TRBV28 with TRBJ1-5; D is ambiguous. Trimming shortened V by 2 bases and J by 0 bases, and 5 bases separated the two germline ends. This CDR3 is 14 amino acids long. CDR1 and CDR2 from the germline V gene are MDHEN and SYDVKM. The CDR3 spells CASSLINSNQPQHF. The CDR3 coding sequence is TGTGCCAGCAGTTTAATTAATAGCAATCAGCCCCAGCATTTT.

V is TRBV29-1 and J is TRBJ2-3, with TRBD1 identical over 10 bases. Trimming at V came to 1 base and at J to 0 bases, leaving 10 bases not matched to a gene. The CDR3 length is 18 residues. Germline V gene sequence: CDR1 SQVTM, CDR2 ANQGSEA. The CDR3 DNA follows: TGCAGCGTTGAAGGCTACTCGGACAGGGGGTATAGCACAGATACGCAGTATTTT. This gives the protein CSVEGYSDRGYSTDTQYF.

The J gene is TRBJ2-5, the V gene TRBV5-1; D remains unclear. CDR3 size: 15 residues. The ends were cut back, 1 base at V and 4 bases at J, with 14 bases in the middle. Germline V gene lookup returns CDR1 SGHRS and CDR2 YFSETQ. The DNA of the CDR3 is TGCGCCAGCAGCTTGAATTCGCTAGGAGCAGAGACCCAGTACTTC. Protein: CASSLNSLGAETQYF. The full variable domain, its missing parts supplied by reference TRBV5-1 and TRBJ2-5, is KAGVTQTPRYLIKTRGQQVTLSCSPISGHRSVSWYQQTPGQGLQFLFEYFSETQRNKGNFPGRFSGRQFSNSRSEMNVSTLELGDSALYLCASSLNSLGAETQYFGPGTRLLVL.

The genes are TRBV11-3 and TRBJ2-5; D is unclear. V shed 4 bases and J shed 14 bases, with 26 bases lying between them. Germline values: CDR1 SGHNT, CDR2 YENEEA. This CDR3 region has 15 residues. The CDR3 coding sequence is TGTGCCAGCAGCTCATTGGGGTTAGTGACGGCCAGGACCTACTTC. This gives the protein CASSSLGLVTARTYF.

The chain combines TRBV5-4 with TRBJ2-3; 8 positions agree with TRBD2. With 4 bases clipped from V and 6 bases from J, the junction kept 19 bases outside the gene matches. The CDR3 runs 18 residues. CDR1 is SGHNT, CDR2 YYREEE, per germline (reference sequence). The CDR3 spells CASSPPRGARLAGDTQYF. The DNA of the CDR3 is TGTGCCAGCAGCCCCCCCCGAGGGGCGCGGCTAGCGGGTGATACGCAGTATTTT.

This clone was counted a few times. The chain is built from TRBV5-1 and TRBJ2-2, with D tentatively TRBD1 or TRBD2 (5 bases each). The V gene's germline CDR1 is SGHRS and CDR2 YFSETQ. V was clipped by 4 bases and J by 5 bases, with 12 bases between them. This CDR3 spans 14 amino acids. The CDR3 nucleotides are TGCGCCAGCAGCACGATTGGGGGAACCGGGGAGCTGTTTTTT. It codes for CASSTIGGTGELFF.

This chain connects TRBV27 to TRBJ2-4; D is undetermined. V was cut by 2 bases and J by 0 bases, with 17 bases left in between. The CDR3 has 18 amino acids. Germline V gene lookup returns CDR1 MNHEY and CDR2 SMNVEV (reference sequence). This CDR3 is CASSLAYVGTVAKNIQYF. Here the CDR3 DNA reads TGTGCCAGCAGTTTAGCGTATGTTGGCACAGTAGCCAAAAACATTCAGTACTTC.

The sample holds one count of this clone. The chain combines TRBV18 with TRBJ2-7; 9 bases align to TRBD1. The germline V gene encodes CDR1 KGHSH and CDR2 LQKENI. Trimming at V came to 3 bases and at J to 7 bases, leaving 10 bases not matched to a gene. The CDR3 consists of 15 residues. CDR3 DNA sequence: TGTGCCAGCTCACCTCCGGGACAGGGTCGGCGGGAGCAGTACTTC. Protein: CASSPPGQGRREQYF.

The rearrangement uses TRBV27 and TRBJ1-6; no definite D call. The CDR3 consists of 15 residues. V was shortened by 4 bases and J by 0 bases, with 7 bases between the two germline ends. CDR1 and CDR2 (germline): MNHEY, SMNVEV (reference sequence). CDR3 amino acids: CASSSGGSYNSPLHF. CDR3 DNA: TGTGCCAGCAGTTCCGGAGGCTCCTATAATTCACCCCTCCACTTT.

The chain couples TRBV21-1 to TRBJ2-1; TRBD2 is taken as the D call from the table, unchecked against the DNA. TRBV21-1 is classified as a pseudogene. There are 16 residues in the CDR3. Here the CDR3 DNA reads TGTGCCAGCAGCAAAGGCTCCGGGACTAAGGCACATGAGCAGTTCTTC. Protein sequence: CASSKGSGTKAHEQFF.

The CDR3 coding sequence is TGTGCCAGCAGCGTGGGCAGCGCCACAGATACGCAGTATTTT. This gives the protein CASSVGSATDTQYF. The J gene is TRBJ2-3, the V gene TRBV9; D gene unclear. The CDR3 covers 14 residues. Trimming took 2 bases from V and 2 from J, leaving 9 bases between them. Germline CDR1 SGDLS, CDR2 YYNGEE.

The V call is TRBV21-1, the J call TRBJ1-3; whether TRBD1, the table's D call, matches the DNA was not checked. TRBV21-1 corresponds to a pseudogene. The CDR3 consists of 14 residues. CDR3 DNA: TGTGCCAGCCTTCGACAACACTCTGGAAACACCATATATTTT. Protein: CASLRQHSGNTIYF.

The chain has TRBV5-1 and TRBJ1-3; D is undetermined. The CDR3 consists of 14 residues. V was shortened by 0 bases and J by 8 bases, with 12 bases between the two germline ends. Germline CDR1 SGHRS, CDR2 YFSETQ. The CDR3, as DNA: TGCGCCAGCAGCTTGGGGCCAGGTGTAGACACCATATATTTT. Amino acid sequence: CASSLGPGVDTIYF.

The chain uses TRBV5-8 and TRBJ1-1; D not resolved. CDR3 length: 16 residues. CDR1 is SGHTS, CDR2 YDEGEE, per germline. Trimming stripped 4 bases from V and 5 bases from J, with 21 bases between. CDR3 in DNA: TGTGCCAGCAGCCCCCGTGTAGGGAGAATGAGGACTGAAGCTTTCTTT. This encodes CASSPRVGRMRTEAFF. The full variable domain, with the rest looked up from reference TRBV5-8 and TRBJ1-1, is EAGVTQSPTHLIKTRGQQATLRCSPISGHTSVYWYQQALGLGLQFLLWYDEGEERNRGNFPPRFSGRQFPNYSSELNVNALELEDSALYLCASSPRVGRMRTEAFFGQGTRLTVV.

In DNA, the CDR3 is TGCGCCAGCAGAATCCAAGAGACCCAGTACTTC. Amino acids: CASRIQETQYF. The rearrangement links TRBV5-1 to TRBJ2-5; D remains unclear. Trimming cost V 5 bases and J 1 base, with 3 bases left between them. The CDR3 is 11 residues long. The germline gives CDR1 SGHRS, CDR2 YFSETQ.

This chain links TRBV7-2 with TRBJ2-1, with a weak D call TRBD2 (6 bases). CDR1 is SGHTA, CDR2 FQGNSA, per germline. V lost 5 bases and J 7 bases, leaving 27 bases between the germline ends. The CDR3 totals 18 residues. As DNA, the CDR3 is TGTGCCAGCAGCCCCGCCGGGGGATCTTCCCTCGCCGGGAATGAGCAGTTCTTC. Its translation: CASSPAGGSSLAGNEQFF.

The chain has TRBV5-5 and TRBJ1-3; D is possibly TRBD1 (5 bases). The CDR3 totals 16 residues. Germline loops: CDR1 SGHKS, CDR2 YYEKEE (reference sequence). Trimming left V 3 bases short and J 0 bases short, with 13 bases between. As DNA, the CDR3 is TGTGCCAGCAGCTCGCTCCCAGACAGCTCTGGAAACACCATATATTTT. It specifies CASSSLPDSSGNTIYF.

The rearrangement links TRBV6-6 to TRBJ2-6; D may be TRBD1 (6 bases). Between the trimmed V and J ends, which lost 8 bases and 0 bases, there was a span of 11 bases. This CDR3 region has 15 residues. Germline CDR1 MNHNY, CDR2 SVGAGI (reference sequence). The CDR3 region has the DNA TGTGCCAGCGCCATAGGGGGCTCTGGGGCCAACGTCCTGACTTTC. This codes for CASAIGGSGANVLTF.

The V gene is TRBV5-4, the J gene TRBJ2-7, with a possible D match to TRBD2 (6 bases). Between the trimmed V and J ends, which lost 0 bases and 7 bases, there was a span of 17 bases. In germline, CDR1 is SGHNT, CDR2 YYREEE (reference sequence). The CDR3 has 15 residues. The chain's CDR3 is CASSLVSGGVGEQYF. CDR3 sequence (DNA): TGTGCCAGCAGCTTGGTTAGCGGAGGGGTTGGTGAGCAGTACTTC.

The V gene is TRBV5-8, the J gene TRBJ1-2, with 7 bases aligning to TRBD1. The CDR3 contains 15 residues. From germline, CDR1 is SGHTS and CDR2 YDEGEE. J lost 7 bases, V lost 4 bases, and 13 bases had no gene match. As DNA, the CDR3 is TGTGCCAGCAGCCCTAGGACAGGCCCCTTAAGTGGCTACACCTTC. Amino acids: CASSPRTGPLSGYTF.

This rearrangement joins TRBV5-1 to TRBJ1-3, with 7 nucleotides matching TRBD1. The CDR3 spans 16 residues. J gave up 4 bases and V 4 bases, and 11 bases lay outside the gene matches. Germline assignment: CDR1 SGHRS and CDR2 YFSETQ. In DNA, the CDR3 is TGCGCCAGCAGCCCCGACCCCGGGACAGCCGGAAACACCATATATTTT. It translates to CASSPDPGTAGNTIYF.

This CDR3 reads CASTPRASDEQYF. The CDR3 DNA is TGTGCCAGCACCCCCCGAGCCAGCGACGAGCAGTACTTC. V and J are TRBV11-3 and TRBJ2-7, with D uncertain. The germline V gene has CDR1 SGHNT and CDR2 YENEEA. CDR3 length: 13 residues. Trimming left V 7 bases short and J 5 bases short, with 15 bases between.

There are a few counts of this clone. The CDR3 nucleotides are TGTGCCAGCAGCCGTACAGGGAGCTCCTACGAGCAGTACTTC. Its protein product is CASSRTGSSYEQYF. The V call is TRBV27, the J call TRBJ2-7, with D tentatively TRBD1 (6 bases). The CDR3 totals 14 residues. Germline V gene lookup returns CDR1 MNHEY and CDR2 SMNVEV (reference sequence). V was cut by 6 bases and J by 0 bases, with 12 bases left in between.